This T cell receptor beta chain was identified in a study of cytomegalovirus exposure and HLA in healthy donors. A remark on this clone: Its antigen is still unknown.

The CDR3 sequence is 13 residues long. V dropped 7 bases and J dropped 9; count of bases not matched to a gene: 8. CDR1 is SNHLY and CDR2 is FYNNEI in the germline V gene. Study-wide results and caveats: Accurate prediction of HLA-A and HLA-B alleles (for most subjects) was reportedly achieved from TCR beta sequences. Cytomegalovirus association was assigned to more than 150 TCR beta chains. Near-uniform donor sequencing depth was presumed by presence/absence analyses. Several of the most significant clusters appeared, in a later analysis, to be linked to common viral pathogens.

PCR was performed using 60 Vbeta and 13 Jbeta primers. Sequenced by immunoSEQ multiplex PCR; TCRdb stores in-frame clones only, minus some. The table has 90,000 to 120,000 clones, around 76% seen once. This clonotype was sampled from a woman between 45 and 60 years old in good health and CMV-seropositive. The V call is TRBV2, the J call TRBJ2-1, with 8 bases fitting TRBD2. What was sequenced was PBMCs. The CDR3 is CASKSGSGGEQFF. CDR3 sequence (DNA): TGTGCCAGCAAGAGCGGGAGCGGCGGTGAGCAGTTCTTC.